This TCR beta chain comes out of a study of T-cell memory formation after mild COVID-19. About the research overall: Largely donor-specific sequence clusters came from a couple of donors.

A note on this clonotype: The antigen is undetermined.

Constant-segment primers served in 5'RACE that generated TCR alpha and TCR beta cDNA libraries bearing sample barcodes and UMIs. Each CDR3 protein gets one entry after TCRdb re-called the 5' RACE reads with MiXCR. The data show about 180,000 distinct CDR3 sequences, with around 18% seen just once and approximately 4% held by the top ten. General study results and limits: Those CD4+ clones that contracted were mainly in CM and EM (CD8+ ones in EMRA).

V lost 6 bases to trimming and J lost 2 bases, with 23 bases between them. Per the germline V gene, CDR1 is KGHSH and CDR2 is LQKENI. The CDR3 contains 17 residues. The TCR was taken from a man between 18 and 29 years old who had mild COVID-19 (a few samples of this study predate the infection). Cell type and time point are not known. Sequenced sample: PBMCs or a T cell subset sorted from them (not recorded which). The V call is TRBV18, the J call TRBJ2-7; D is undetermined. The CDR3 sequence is CASSAIGPGDGPYEQYV. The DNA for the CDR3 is TGTGCCAGCTCCGCAATCGGCCCCGGTGACGGACCCTACGAGCAGTACGTC.